The 27 T cell receptor beta chains presented below share a single source sample, sequenced in a study of CD8+ T cells in alopecia areata. Treatment in this sample: oral pan-JAK inhibitor, 5-10 mg twice daily. Extracted RNA was reverse transcribed, and the resulting cDNA served as sequencing template. Clones were sequenced by immunoSEQ multiplex PCR, and TCRdb holds only the in-frame ones, with some missing. The profile shows a few hundred thousand clones, more than 55% of them singletons. Sequenced material: CD4+ T cells sorted from blood, taken at week 44, from a patient treated with tofacitinib. The receptor source for this set is a human donor with alopecia areata.

This chain joins TRBV10-3 and TRBJ2-2; D is ambiguous. The CDR3 sequence is 12 residues long. V was clipped by 4 bases and J by 4 bases, with 4 bases between them. Looked up from germline, CDR1 is ENHRY and CDR2 is SYGVKD. This CDR3 is CAISGTTGELFF. The CDR3 DNA follows: TGTGCCATCAGTGGTACCACCGGGGAGCTGTTTTTT.

CDR3 region: CASSQDSHAGTYGYTF. CDR3 in DNA: TGCGCCAGCAGCCAAGATTCGCACGCCGGCACCTATGGCTACACCTTC. This rearrangement joins TRBV4-3 to TRBJ1-2; D is unclear. The CDR3 extends over 16 amino acids. Germline assignment: CDR1 LGHNA and CDR2 YSLEER. Between the trimmed V and J ends, which lost 0 bases and 4 bases, there was a span of 15 bases.

The CDR3 bases are TGTGCCACCAGCAGAGATCGGGGGAACTATGGCTACACCTTC. This encodes CATSRDRGNYGYTF. The V call is TRBV15, the J call TRBJ1-2; perhaps TRBD1 as D (5 bases). Germline V lookup: CDR1 LNHNV, CDR2 YYDKDF (reference sequence). V lost 0 bases to trimming and J lost 2 bases, with 7 bases between them. The CDR3 runs 14 residues.

The chain links TRBV30 to TRBJ2-7; 9 bases agree with TRBD1. V shed 0 bases, J shed 9 bases, and the junction held 6 bases outside the gene matches. The CDR3 consists of 13 residues. Germline CDR1 reads GTSNPN; CDR2 reads SVGIG (reference sequence). CDR3 nucleotide sequence: TGTGCCTGGAGTGTCGGGACAGGGCAAAGGCAGTACTTC. Amino acid sequence: CAWSVGTGQRQYF.

This CDR3 is CASSERSQGNSPLHF. Here the CDR3 DNA reads TGTGCCAGCAGTGAAAGGAGTCAGGGAAATTCACCCCTCCACTTT. The chain has TRBV6-1 and TRBJ1-6, with TRBD1 as a possible D gene (5 bases). Trimming cost V 2 bases and J 7 bases, with 12 bases left between them. The CDR3 has 15 residues. Germline CDR1 MNHNS, CDR2 SASEGT.

The CDR3 loop is CSVAVMAENAYGYTF. DNA of the CDR3: TGCAGCGTTGCGGTGATGGCAGAAAACGCGTATGGCTACACCTTC. J is TRBJ1-2 and V is TRBV29-1; D remains unclear. V lost 4 bases, J lost 5 bases, and 20 bases lay in between. This CDR3 region has 15 residues. In germline, CDR1 is SQVTM, CDR2 ANQGSEA.

This chain joins TRBV4-3 and TRBJ2-3; no firm D call. Germline V lookup: CDR1 LGHNA, CDR2 YSLEER. The CDR3 loop spans 14 amino acids. The germline V and J ends were trimmed by 0 bases and 4 bases, with 8 bases remaining between them. The CDR3 region has the DNA TGCGCCAGCAGCCAAGATCGCCGGGCAGATACGCAGTATTTT. It encodes CASSQDRRADTQYF.

The chain has TRBV2 and TRBJ2-7; tentative D call: TRBD1 (7 bases). The CDR3 consists of 14 residues. CDR1 SNHLY and CDR2 FYNNEI come from the germline V gene. Trimming pared 8 bases from V and 2 bases from J, leaving 16 bases between. DNA of the CDR3: TGTGCCAGCTCTGGAGGGCAGGGGGCCTACGAGCAGTACTTC. It translates to CASSGGQGAYEQYF.

The J gene is TRBJ1-1, the V gene TRBV30, with D perhaps matching TRBD1 (6 bases). The CDR3 is 17 amino acids. Germline-derived CDR1 and CDR2 are GTSNPN and SVGIG (reference sequence). Trimming shortened V by 6 bases and J by 1 base, and 24 bases separated the two germline ends. DNA of the CDR3: TGTGCCTGTAGGGGGGCCCGGGGGGCCTCGAGGAACACTGAAGCTTTCTTT. It codes for CACRGARGASRNTEAFF. The whole variable domain, remainder taken from reference TRBV30 and TRBJ1-1, is SQTIHQWPATLVQPVGSPLSLECTVEGTSNPNLYWYRQAAGRGLQLLFYSVGIGQISSEVPQNLSASRPQDRQFILSSKKLLLSDSGFYLCACRGARGASRNTEAFFGQGTRLTVV.

The rearrangement uses TRBV29-1 and TRBJ2-3; 11 bases agree with TRBD2. Trimming at V came to 6 bases and at J to 4 bases, leaving 6 bases not matched to a gene. Germline-derived CDR1 and CDR2 are SQVTM and ANQGSEA. This CDR3 has 14 residues. The CDR3 DNA reads TGCAGCGTAACCGGGACTAGCGGAGCAGATACGCAGTATTTT. Amino acids: CSVTGTSGADTQYF.

In this sample, this clone turned up a few times. The genes are TRBV7-2 and TRBJ2-1; 14 bases are shared with TRBD2. The V segment lost 4 bases and the J segment 9 bases; nucleotides outside the gene matches: 5. CDR3 size: 15 residues. Germline CDR1 SGHTA, CDR2 FQGNSA. The chain's CDR3 is CASSSGTSGGSEQFF. In nucleotides, the CDR3 is TGTGCCAGCAGCTCCGGGACTAGCGGGGGTAGTGAGCAGTTCTTC.

CDR3 in amino acids: CASSSGTGPSEKLFF. The CDR3 DNA sequence: TGTGCCAGCAGCTCCGGGACAGGCCCTAGCGAAAAACTGTTTTTT. The gene calls are TRBV7-8 and TRBJ1-4, with 8 bases fitting TRBD1. Germline-derived CDR1 and CDR2 are SGHVS and FQNEAQ. The CDR3 consists of 15 residues. Unmatched junction bases numbered 9, after V lost 4 bases and J lost 8 bases.

V gene TRBV27 combines with J gene TRBJ2-7, with 12 bases identical to TRBD2. Trimming cost V 5 bases and J 4 bases; bases outside gene matches: 9. Germline lookup yields CDR1 MNHEY and CDR2 SMNVEV (reference sequence). This CDR3 contains 16 residues. The CDR3 protein is CASSHGLAGRTYEQYF. CDR3 nucleotide sequence: TGTGCCAGCAGTCACGGACTAGCGGGGAGGACTTACGAGCAGTACTTC.

The rearrangement links TRBV27 to TRBJ2-7; possibly TRBD1 or TRBD2 for D (7 bases each). Trimming cost V 2 bases and J 0 bases, with 11 bases left between them. The CDR3 runs to 15 residues. Germline loops: CDR1 MNHEY, CDR2 SMNVEV (reference sequence). CDR3 protein: CASSLQGGISYEQYF. The CDR3 DNA reads as TGTGCCAGCAGTTTACAGGGGGGGATCTCCTACGAGCAGTACTTC.

This clone appeared a few times. The rearrangement links TRBV5-1 to TRBJ2-5, with no clear D. The CDR3 runs to 15 residues. With 1 base removed from V and 1 base from J, the gap between germline ends came to 11 bases. Looked up from germline, CDR1 is SGHRS and CDR2 is YFSETQ. CDR3 region: CASSLNPARQETQYF. In nucleotides, the CDR3 is TGCGCCAGCAGCTTGAATCCGGCCCGCCAAGAGACCCAGTACTTC.

This clone occurred once. The chain uses TRBV25-1 and TRBJ2-2; 8 bases fit TRBD2. The CDR3 contains 16 residues. The V segment lost 7 bases and the J segment 0 bases; nucleotides outside the gene matches: 7. Germline lookup yields CDR1 MGHDK and CDR2 SYGVNS. CDR3 coding DNA: TGTGCCAGCACCCTAAGCGGGGGATCGAACACCGGGGAGCTGTTTTTT. It encodes CASTLSGGSNTGELFF.

V and J are TRBV10-1 and TRBJ1-5; the D is unclear. From germline, CDR1 is WNHNN and CDR2 SYGVQD (reference sequence). V gave up 5 bases and J gave up 11 bases, with 16 bases separating them. The CDR3 is made up of 13 amino acids. DNA of the CDR3: TGCGCCAGCAGTCCTTCGGGGAGATCGGCCCAGCATTTT. Protein product: CASSPSGRSAQHF.

The rearrangement links TRBV10-3 to TRBJ1-6; TRBD1 might be the D (6 bases). The V and J ends lost 3 bases and 9 bases respectively, with 15 bases between them. CDR1 and CDR2 (germline): ENHRY, SYGVKD. This CDR3 region has 15 residues. In nucleotides, the CDR3 is TGTGCCATCAGTGAAGGGGGACGTTCGTCTTCACCCCTCCACTTT. It is translated as CAISEGGRSSSPLHF.

CDR3 region: CASSLDPLGLAGSDTQYF. The CDR3, as DNA: TGTGCCAGCAGCTTAGACCCCCTCGGACTAGCGGGATCGGATACGCAGTATTTT. The chain has TRBV7-9 and TRBJ2-3, with 12 bases that match TRBD2. The CDR3 consists of 18 residues. Germline V gene lookup returns CDR1 SEHNR and CDR2 FQNEAQ (reference sequence). Unmatched junction bases numbered 11, after V lost 1 base and J lost 6 bases.

The J gene is TRBJ2-7, the V gene TRBV29-1; the match to TRBD2 covers 7 bases. The CDR3 covers 14 residues. The J segment lost 4 bases and the V segment lost 3 bases, leaving 9 bases of the junction unmatched. Germline CDR1 is SQVTM and CDR2 is ANQGSEA. The CDR3 spells CSVEAGAGRYEQYF. The CDR3 DNA follows: TGCAGCGTTGAGGCGGGAGCGGGGCGTTACGAGCAGTACTTC.

The rearrangement links TRBV5-1 to TRBJ2-1, with 8 nucleotides matching TRBD2. CDR1 and CDR2 from the germline V gene are SGHRS and YFSETQ. V lost 0 bases and J lost 5; bases outside the gene matches: 4. This CDR3 contains 15 residues. The CDR3 bases are TGCGCCAGCAGCTTGGAACTAGCGGACAACAATGAGCAGTTCTTC. It encodes CASSLELADNNEQFF. Using reference TRBV5-1 and TRBJ2-1 for the parts outside the CDR3, the full variable domain is KAGVTQTPRYLIKTRGQQVTLSCSPISGHRSVSWYQQTPGQGLQFLFEYFSETQRNKGNFPGRFSGRQFSNSRSEMNVSTLELGDSALYLCASSLELADNNEQFFGPGTRLTVL.

The rearrangement joins TRBV6-5 to TRBJ2-3; D ambiguous. V lost 5 bases, J lost 0 bases, and 9 bases lay in between. From germline, CDR1 is MNHEY and CDR2 SVGAGI. The CDR3 consists of 14 residues. This CDR3 is CASSDSASTDTQYF. As DNA, the CDR3 is TGTGCCAGCAGTGATAGTGCTAGCACAGATACGCAGTATTTT.

The chain joins TRBV6-4 to TRBJ1-6; the D gene is possibly TRBD1 (5 bases). Trimming cost V 5 bases and J 4 bases, with 15 bases left between them. This CDR3 has 16 residues. CDR1 is MRHNA and CDR2 is SNTAGT in the germline V gene. CDR3 sequence: CASSSRDQRYNSPLHF. The CDR3 DNA is TGTGCCAGCAGTTCCAGGGATCAACGTTATAATTCACCCCTCCACTTT.

The chain is built from TRBV5-5 and TRBJ2-3, with a weak D call TRBD2 (6 bases). CDR1 is SGHKS and CDR2 is YYEKEE in the germline V gene (reference sequence). V lost 6 bases and J 5 bases, leaving 10 bases between the germline ends. The CDR3 is 12 amino acids. The DNA for the CDR3 is TGTGCCAGCATGCTAGCGATAGATACGCAGTATTTT. Translating it yields CASMLAIDTQYF.

The CDR3 DNA reads TGTGCCAGCACGCTCCAGAATGAAAAACTGTTTTTT. Its translation is CASTLQNEKLFF. The gene calls are TRBV2 and TRBJ1-4, with D hard to call. The germline gives CDR1 SNHLY, CDR2 FYNNEI. The CDR3 has 12 residues. V lost 7 bases to trimming and J lost 5 bases, with 8 bases between them.

This chain connects TRBV29-1 to TRBJ2-6; 7 nucleotides match TRBD1. The CDR3 spans 15 residues. V lost 2 bases to trimming and J lost 4 bases; unmatched junction nucleotides: 5. Looked up from germline, CDR1 is SQVTM and CDR2 is ANQGSEA. In DNA, the CDR3 is TGCAGCGTTGAAAGCAGGGGGACCGGGGCCAACGTCCTGACTTTC. It yields the protein CSVESRGTGANVLTF.

The chain is built from TRBV6-5 and TRBJ1-5; a weak D match, TRBD1 (6 bases). The CDR3 extends over 14 amino acids. The V and J ends lost 4 bases and 3 bases respectively, with 10 bases between them. In germline, CDR1 is MNHEY, CDR2 SVGAGI. The CDR3 nucleotides are TGTGCCAGCAGTTCCGGACAGCTCAATCAGCCCCAGCATTTT. As protein: CASSSGQLNQPQHF.